This T cell receptor beta chain was sequenced for a study of control samples from healthy donors and cancer patients. Using immunoSEQ multiplex PCR, the repertoire was profiled, and TCRdb retains in-frame clones only, with some absent. In the table there are 70,000 to 95,000 clones, approximately 90% of which are singletons. The trim removed 5 bases at V and 0 bases at J, leaving 13 bases unmatched. This CDR3 has 19 amino acids. Germline CDR1 MNHEY, CDR2 SMNVEV (reference sequence). The genes are TRBV27 and TRBJ2-6; 7 positions match TRBD1. The sample comprised blood. This clonotype was obtained from a woman aged 25 to 39 in good health. Here the CDR3 reads CASSPRPGQSFSGANVLTF. The DNA for the CDR3 is TGTGCCAGCAGTCCCCGACCGGGACAGTCCTTCTCTGGGGCCAACGTCCTGACTTTC.